This T cell receptor beta chain was sequenced in a study of OX40 agonist ivuxolimab in advanced cancers. Study information: Ivuxolimab, an antibody acting as an agonist of OX40 (CD134), was used to treat patients. Participants could have had prior anti-PD-1, anti-PD-L1 or anti-CTLA-4 therapy, and roughly 39% had some. Subjects had a mean age of around 60 years, with a range of 23 to 79; more than 70% were male. Study results and caveats: Fewer expanded clones were found on average in CD4+ than in CD8+ T cells.

Clones were sequenced by immunoSEQ multiplex PCR, and TCRdb holds only the in-frame ones, with some missing. The sample comprises about 83,000 clones, 65% to 90% of which are singletons, and around 0.7% rests with the top ten. In germline, CDR1 is MNHNY, CDR2 SVGAGI (reference sequence). Deletions cut 0 bases from V and 5 bases from J, with 8 bases between. The CDR3 runs to 13 residues. On this clone: Its target is unknown.

The specimen was CD4+ or CD8+ T cells sorted from blood, collected in a trial of the OX40 agonist ivuxolimab. This chain links TRBV6-6 with TRBJ2-7; D is uncertain. This receptor was identified in an adult with an advanced solid tumor such as melanoma, head and neck, liver or kidney cancer. CDR3 sequence (DNA): TGTGCCAGCAGTTACTCGCCCAGGAACGAGCAGTACTTC. Translation: CASSYSPRNEQYF.